The 31 T cell receptor beta chains below were found in one sample sequenced in a study of T cell repertoires in cytomegalovirus infection. MiXCR was run by TCRdb on the reads, yielding one entry per CDR3 protein. The sample carries 300,000 to 400,000 distinct CDR3 sequences, 15% to 20% recorded once. Sequencing was performed on PBMCs. The receptors stem from a human donor in good health (CMV status not recorded). Some clones in this sample may be carry-over from other donors' samples.

This clonotype was seen a few times. V and J are TRBV7-6 and TRBJ2-1; D is perhaps TRBD2 (6 bases). V was shortened by 5 bases and J by 4 bases, with 21 bases between the two germline ends. The germline V gene has CDR1 SGHVS and CDR2 FNYEAQ. The CDR3 length is 17 residues. The CDR3 is CASSPRRPSERYNEQFF. CDR3 in DNA: TGTGCCAGCAGCCCCAGACGCCCTAGCGAGCGGTACAATGAGCAGTTCTTC.

The CDR3 loop is CASSQDHGSPPFF. Written as DNA, the CDR3 is TGCGCCAGCAGCCAAGATCACGGGTCCCCCCCGTTCTTC. The rearrangement links TRBV4-3 to TRBJ2-1; no clear D. The CDR3 is 13 amino acids. Germline V gene data show CDR1 as LGHNA and CDR2 as YSLEER. Trimming cost V 0 bases and J 15 bases, with 15 bases left between them.

The chain links TRBV28 to TRBJ1-6; no clear D gene. Per the germline V gene, CDR1 is MDHEN and CDR2 is SYDVKM. The germline V and J ends were trimmed by 7 bases and 7 bases, with 14 bases remaining between them. The CDR3 loop spans 14 amino acids. CDR3 region: CASNFRQRNSPLHF. The CDR3 region has the DNA TGTGCCAGCAACTTCAGGCAGAGGAATTCACCCCTCCACTTT. Looking up the rest from reference TRBV28 and TRBJ1-6 gives the full variable domain: DVKVTQSSRYLVKRTGEKVFLECVQDMDHENMFWYRQDPGLGLRLIYFSYDVKMKEKGDIPEGYSVSREKKERFSLILESASTNQTSMYLCASNFRQRNSPLHFGNGTRLTVT.

This clonotype was counted ten times or more. The V gene is TRBV7-2, the J gene TRBJ2-1; a weak D match, TRBD2 (6 bases). The CDR3 extends over 12 amino acids. Germline-derived CDR1 and CDR2 are SGHTA and FQGNSA. V lost 4 bases to trimming and J lost 12 bases, with 13 bases between them. DNA of the CDR3: TGTGCCAGCAGCTCGGGGGACGCCGGGCAGTTCTTC. Translated: CASSSGDAGQFF. Supplemented by reference TRBV7-2 and TRBJ2-1, the full variable domain reads GAGVSQSPSNKVTEKGKDVELRCDPISGHTALYWYRQSLGQGLEFLIYFQGNSAPDKSGLPSDRFSAERTGGSVSTLTIQRTQQEDSAVYLCASSSGDAGQFFGPGTRLTVL.

This clonotype showed up many times. In DNA, the CDR3 is TGTGCCAGCAGCCCAGGACAGGGGGTTTTGGGAAACATTCAGTACTTC. Translated, it gives CASSPGQGVLGNIQYF. This sequence joins TRBV7-2 and TRBJ2-4; 10 bases line up with TRBD1. Germline trimming cut 5 bases from V and 6 bases from J; bases unmatched to any gene: 10. CDR1 is SGHTA, CDR2 FQGNSA, per germline. This CDR3 spans 16 amino acids.

This clonotype has a count of ten or more. V is TRBV7-2 and J is TRBJ2-2; no reliable D call. V was pared by 3 bases and J by 1 base, with 12 bases between. This CDR3 has 16 amino acids. CDR1 and CDR2 from the germline V gene are SGHTA and FQGNSA. Written as DNA, the CDR3 is TGTGCCAGCAGCTTTACACCTCGAGGGAACACCGGGGAGCTGTTTTTT. It yields the protein CASSFTPRGNTGELFF.

This clonotype was detected only a few times. The CDR3 loop reads CASSLGSIITGELFF. The CDR3 coding sequence is TGTGCCAGCAGCTTAGGGTCGATAATCACCGGGGAGCTGTTTTTT. V gene TRBV7-2 combines with J gene TRBJ2-2; D unresolved. Trimming took off 1 base at V and 4 bases at J, with 10 bases between the two ends. CDR3 length equals 15 residues. Germline loops: CDR1 SGHTA, CDR2 FQGNSA. Full variable domain (missing parts from reference TRBV7-2 and TRBJ2-2): GAGVSQSPSNKVTEKGKDVELRCDPISGHTALYWYRQSLGQGLEFLIYFQGNSAPDKSGLPSDRFSAERTGGSVSTLTIQRTQQEDSAVYLCASSLGSIITGELFFGEGSRLTVL.

This clonotype was observed a few times. The rearrangement links TRBV7-2 to TRBJ2-7; 11 nucleotides agree with TRBD2. Germline lookup yields CDR1 SGHTA and CDR2 FQGNSA. This CDR3 spans 15 amino acids. With V trimmed by 3 bases and J by 3 bases, 4 bases remained unmatched. CDR3 loop: CASSFTSGGHYEQYF. The CDR3 coding sequence is TGTGCCAGCAGCTTTACTAGCGGGGGACACTACGAGCAGTACTTC.

This clonotype is a singleton in its sample. The V and J genes are TRBV11-2 and TRBJ1-2, with 7 positions matching TRBD1. CDR3 length: 15 amino acids. Trimming removed 4 bases from V and 3 bases from J; junction bases left unmatched: 8. Germline assignment: CDR1 SGHAT and CDR2 FQNNGV. The CDR3 protein is CASSSNRGLDYGYTF. The CDR3 nucleotides are TGTGCCAGCAGCTCAAACAGGGGTCTCGACTATGGCTACACCTTC. The full variable domain, completed using reference TRBV11-2 and TRBJ1-2, is EAGVAQSPRYKIIEKRQSVAFWCNPISGHATLYWYQQILGQGPKLLIQFQNNGVVDDSQLPKDRFSAERLKGVDSTLKIQPAKLEDSAVYLCASSSNRGLDYGYTFGSGTRLTVV.

This clonotype was counted many times. This rearrangement joins TRBV7-2 to TRBJ2-3, with D possibly TRBD2 on 6 matching bases. The germline V and J ends were trimmed by 0 bases and 2 bases, with 12 bases remaining between them. Germline CDR1 is SGHTA and CDR2 is FQGNSA. The CDR3 has 16 residues. In nucleotides, the CDR3 is TGTGCCAGCAGCTTAGCAGGGGCGGGGACCACAGATACGCAGTATTTT. Translating it yields CASSLAGAGTTDTQYF.

This clonotype has only a few counts. This rearrangement joins TRBV7-9 to TRBJ1-1; 7 bases fit TRBD1. This CDR3 contains 17 residues. V gave up 6 bases and J gave up 1 base; unmatched junction bases: 14. The germline gives CDR1 SEHNR, CDR2 FQNEAQ (reference sequence). CDR3 sequence (DNA): TGTGCCAGCAGTCGAGGACAGGCCCTATTCCCGAACACTGAAGCTTTCTTT. It encodes CASSRGQALFPNTEAFF.

This clonotype was seen only a few times. The chain has TRBV29-1 and TRBJ1-3, with TRBD1 as a possible D gene (5 bases). The V end was cut by 3 bases, the J end by 0 bases, with 12 bases between. This CDR3 region has 15 residues. Germline lookup yields CDR1 SQVTM and CDR2 ANQGSEA. This chain's CDR3 is CSVEGRGHSGNTIYF. In DNA form, the CDR3 reads TGCAGCGTTGAGGGAAGGGGCCACTCTGGAAACACCATATATTTT.

There are a few counts of this clonotype. This sequence joins TRBV11-2 and TRBJ2-7; TRBD1 aligns across 9 bases. Germline lookup yields CDR1 SGHAT and CDR2 FQNNGV. The CDR3 is 14 residues long. J gave up 3 bases and V 5 bases, and 5 bases lay outside the gene matches. CDR3 protein: CASSPWTGVYEQYF. CDR3 coding DNA: TGTGCCAGCAGCCCGTGGACAGGGGTCTACGAGCAGTACTTC.

This clonotype showed up just once. The rearrangement uses TRBV4-3 and TRBJ1-2; 7 nucleotides align to TRBD1. The germline V gene has CDR1 LGHNA and CDR2 YSLEER. There are 16 residues in the CDR3. V shed 0 bases, J shed 8 bases, and the junction held 12 bases outside the gene matches. The CDR3 DNA sequence: TGCGCCAGCAGCCAAGAATCCGGGACAGCCCGATCGGGCTACACCTTC. This gives the protein CASSQESGTARSGYTF.

This clonotype was seen at least ten times. The genes are TRBV12-3 or TRBV12-4 and TRBJ1-5, with unresolved D. Trimming stripped 6 bases from V and 5 bases from J, with 14 bases between. This CDR3 has 14 amino acids. The CDR3 DNA reads as TGTGCCAGCAGGAAGGGCCATTCATATCAGCCCCAGCATTTT. This gives the protein CASRKGHSYQPQHF.

This clonotype was counted at least ten times. The rearrangement uses TRBV2 and TRBJ2-7, with D maybe TRBD1 (6 bases). The CDR3 sequence is 14 residues long. The V and J ends lost 1 base and 7 bases respectively, with 14 bases between them. The V gene's germline CDR1 is SNHLY and CDR2 FYNNEI. The CDR3 loop reads CASSEGGQGLEQYF. In DNA form, the CDR3 reads TGTGCCAGCAGTGAAGGTGGTCAGGGGCTTGAGCAGTACTTC.

The chain joins TRBV6-6 to TRBJ2-4; D unclear. The V end was cut by 2 bases, the J end by 0 bases, with 8 bases between. The germline gives CDR1 MNHNY, CDR2 SVGAGI (reference sequence). The CDR3 is 15 residues long. The CDR3 region is CASSYPAAAKNIQYF. CDR3 coding DNA: TGTGCCAGCAGTTACCCGGCGGCAGCCAAAAACATTCAGTACTTC.

The chain combines TRBV20-1 with TRBJ2-1; D uncertain. V lost 6 bases, J lost 0 bases, and 12 bases lay in between. This CDR3 spans 14 amino acids. In germline, CDR1 is DFQATT, CDR2 SNEGSKA (reference sequence). CDR3 region: CSALSGVSYNEQFF. CDR3 in DNA: TGCAGTGCCCTGAGTGGGGTCTCCTACAATGAGCAGTTCTTC.

The chain has TRBV7-2 and TRBJ2-7; possible D gene TRBD1, 6 bases. The CDR3 is 12 residues long. V was pared by 8 bases and J by 7 bases, with 15 bases between. Germline-derived CDR1 and CDR2 are SGHTA and FQGNSA. CDR3 sequence (DNA): TGTGCCAGCTTACAGGACAGCGGAGAGCAGTACTTC. This translates into CASLQDSGEQYF.

The chain is built from TRBV12-3 or TRBV12-4 and TRBJ1-1; D uncertain. The CDR3 covers 13 residues. Trimming stripped 8 bases from V and 1 base from J, with 11 bases between. CDR3 sequence (DNA): TGTGCCAGCTGCTACGACAAGAACACTGAAGCTTTCTTT. Translating gives CASCYDKNTEAFF.

This clonotype was observed a handful of times. The chain joins TRBV7-2 to TRBJ2-7; possibly TRBD2 for D (6 bases). Germline-derived CDR1 and CDR2 are SGHTA and FQGNSA. CDR3 length equals 14 residues. The V gene lost 1 base and the J gene lost 6 bases, with 13 bases spanning the gap. CDR3 sequence: CASSLEWRGFEQYF. CDR3 DNA: TGTGCCAGCAGCTTAGAGTGGCGGGGTTTCGAGCAGTACTTC.

A few counts support this clonotype. The chain is built from TRBV20-1 and TRBJ2-5; 7 bases match TRBD2. The CDR3 sequence is 15 residues long. CDR1 is DFQATT and CDR2 is SNEGSKA in the germline V gene (reference sequence). The V segment lost 0 bases and the J segment 5 bases; nucleotides outside the gene matches: 9. The CDR3 nucleotides read TGCAGTGCTAGAGATGGAAGCGGGACGGGGGAGACCCAGTACTTC. Protein product: CSARDGSGTGETQYF.

V usage is TRBV5-1 and J usage is TRBJ2-1; the D is unclear. The CDR3 loop spans 15 amino acids. Germline CDR1 reads SGHRS; CDR2 reads YFSETQ. Trimming pared 7 bases from V and 0 bases from J, leaving 14 bases between. CDR3 nucleotide sequence: TGCGCCAGCGAAGTTGGCCACAGCTCCTACAATGAGCAGTTCTTC. Residues: CASEVGHSSYNEQFF.

This clonotype was observed a handful of times. The chain joins TRBV7-9 to TRBJ2-3; possibly TRBD1 or TRBD2 for D (5 bases each). Trimming shortened V by 4 bases and J by 6 bases, and 14 bases separated the two germline ends. This CDR3 spans 14 amino acids. CDR1 is SEHNR and CDR2 is FQNEAQ in the germline V gene (reference sequence). The CDR3 DNA is TGTGCCAGCAGCTCGGGACCGATCCGGGATACGCAGTATTTT. As protein: CASSSGPIRDTQYF.

The table lists this clonotype with a few counts. The chain has TRBV25-1 and TRBJ1-2; D is possibly TRBD1 (6 bases). The CDR3 contains 14 residues. The V gene's germline CDR1 is MGHDK and CDR2 SYGVNS. V was trimmed by 3 bases and J by 8 bases, leaving 16 bases between them. CDR3 sequence (DNA): TGTGCCAGCAGTGAGTCCGGGACATTGGGGGGCTACACCTTC. As protein: CASSESGTLGGYTF.

V usage is TRBV7-9 and J usage is TRBJ2-5, with TRBD2 matching 12 bases. Germline-derived CDR1 and CDR2 are SEHNR and FQNEAQ (reference sequence). Trimming took 5 bases from V and 6 from J; bases not matched to a gene: 4. The CDR3 is made up of 14 amino acids. In DNA form, the CDR3 reads TGTGCCAGCAGCCGGACTAGCGGGGTGCAGACCCAGTACTTC. Amino acids: CASSRTSGVQTQYF. Combining the CDR3 with reference TRBV7-9 and TRBJ2-5 gives the whole variable domain DTGVSQNPRHKITKRGQNVTFRCDPISEHNRLYWYRQTLGQGPEFLTYFQNEAQLEKSRLLSDRFSAERPKGSFSTLEIQRTEQGDSAMYLCASSRTSGVQTQYFGPGTRLLVL.

This clonotype appeared many times. The V call is TRBV7-2, the J call TRBJ2-3; no definite D call. The CDR3 sequence is 13 residues long. V lost 2 bases and J lost 4, with 7 bases in between. Germline CDR1 and CDR2: SGHTA and FQGNSA. The CDR3 bases are TGTGCCAGCAGCTTATTCCCGGCAGATACGCAGTATTTT. As protein: CASSLFPADTQYF.

The table lists this clonotype with many counts. The chain carries TRBV7-2 and TRBJ2-5; 10 nucleotides line up with TRBD2. This CDR3 is built from 16 residues. The germline V gene has CDR1 SGHTA and CDR2 FQGNSA. V lost 1 base, J lost 5 bases, and 7 bases stayed unmatched. This CDR3 reads CASSLGASGSFETQYF. The DNA for the CDR3 is TGTGCCAGCAGCTTAGGTGCTAGCGGGAGCTTTGAGACCCAGTACTTC.

The gene calls are TRBV20-1 and TRBJ1-2; D unclear. Trimming cost V 5 bases and J 0 bases, with 10 bases left between them. The CDR3 is 13 amino acids. The V gene's germline CDR1 is DFQATT and CDR2 SNEGSKA (reference sequence). The DNA for the CDR3 is TGCAGTGCTCCCAACAGTACTAACTATGGCTACACCTTC. Residues: CSAPNSTNYGYTF.

The rearrangement joins TRBV28 to TRBJ1-2; TRBD1 matches at 7 bases. Germline trimming cut 4 bases from V and 4 bases from J; bases unmatched to any gene: 6. Looked up from germline, CDR1 is MDHEN and CDR2 is SYDVKM. The CDR3 has 14 amino acids. In DNA form, the CDR3 reads TGTGCCAGCAGTTCTGCCGGGACAGCCTATGGCTACACCTTC. It codes for CASSSAGTAYGYTF.

This clonotype was detected only a few times. J is TRBJ1-1 and V is TRBV5-1; D is uncertain. Looked up from germline, CDR1 is SGHRS and CDR2 is YFSETQ. The CDR3 has 15 amino acids. The germline V and J ends were trimmed by 0 bases and 1 base, with 10 bases remaining between them. The CDR3 DNA is TGCGCCAGCAGCTTGGTGGGCAGTCCGAACACTGAAGCTTTCTTT. Its protein product is CASSLVGSPNTEAFF.